These 7 T cell receptor beta chains originate from one sample sequenced in a study of CD8 T cells in ankylosing spondylitis. Using its own MiXCR run on the 5' RACE reads, TCRdb lists one record per CDR3 protein. The table shows approximately 200,000 distinct CDR3 sequences, with around 13% occurring only once. The sequencing input was blood, either unsorted or a sorted T cell fraction (not recorded which). Receptor source: a male donor with ankylosing spondylitis or in good health (not recorded which).

This clonotype appeared a few times. The V gene is TRBV5-5, the J gene TRBJ2-3, with TRBD1 matching 8 bases. Germline V CDR1 and CDR2: SGHKS, YYEKEE (reference sequence). V shed 0 bases and J 0 bases; nucleotides not matched to a gene: 3. This CDR3 contains 16 residues. CDR3 nucleotide sequence: TGTGCCAGCAGCTTGGGCAGGACAGGGAGCACAGATACGCAGTATTTT. This sequence encodes CASSLGRTGSTDTQYF.

The J gene is TRBJ2-1, the V gene TRBV9; the D is unclear. V was trimmed by 0 bases and J by 8 bases, leaving 6 bases between them. The CDR3 totals 12 residues. Germline V gives CDR1 SGDLS, CDR2 YYNGEE. CDR3 protein: CASSVGDYEQFF. The DNA of the CDR3 is TGTGCCAGCAGCGTAGGAGACTATGAGCAGTTCTTC. The full variable domain, completed using reference TRBV9 and TRBJ2-1, is DSGVTQTPKHLITATGQRVTLRCSPRSGDLSVYWYQQSLDQGLQFLIQYYNGEERAKGNILERFSAQQFPDLHSELNLSSLELGDSALYFCASSVGDYEQFFGPGTRLTVL.

This clonotype was picked up many times. The chain carries TRBV5-1 and TRBJ2-3; D assignment may be TRBD1 or TRBD2 (5 bases each). Trimming pared 0 bases from V and 1 base from J, leaving 9 bases between. Germline CDR1 SGHRS, CDR2 YFSETQ. The CDR3 sequence is 15 residues long. The CDR3 DNA reads as TGCGCCAGCAGCTTGGAAGGGACCCGCACAGATACGCAGTATTTT. The encoded protein is CASSLEGTRTDTQYF.

This clonotype showed up many times. V is TRBV29-1 and J is TRBJ2-7; D unresolved. The CDR3 totals 12 residues. Trimming shortened V by 0 bases and J by 4 bases, and 7 bases separated the two germline ends. In germline, CDR1 is SQVTM, CDR2 ANQGSEA. CDR3 nucleotide sequence: TGCAGCGTTGAAGAGGACCAGTACGAGCAGTACTTC. Its translation is CSVEEDQYEQYF.

This clonotype appeared a few times. CDR3 DNA sequence: TGTGCCAGCAGCTCCAGCGGGGACACCTACGAGCAGTACTTC. Translating gives CASSSSGDTYEQYF. The chain couples TRBV7-9 to TRBJ2-7; possible D gene TRBD2, 7 bases. V lost 4 bases and J 2 bases, leaving 12 bases between the germline ends. This CDR3 has 14 amino acids. CDR1 and CDR2 from the germline V gene are SEHNR and FQNEAQ (reference sequence).

The gene calls are TRBV12-5 and TRBJ2-3; tentative D call: TRBD1 (6 bases). Trimming left V 0 bases short and J 1 base short, with 14 bases between. CDR1 and CDR2 from the germline V gene are LGHNT and FRNRAP. The CDR3 has 17 residues. CDR3 bases: TGTGCTAGTGGTTTGGTACAGGGCGAGTGGGGCACAGATACGCAGTATTTT. Amino acids: CASGLVQGEWGTDTQYF.

This clonotype has more than one count but fewer than ten. The chain couples TRBV10-1 to TRBJ2-4, with D perhaps TRBD1 (6 bases). Germline-derived CDR1 and CDR2 are WNHNN and SYGVQD (reference sequence). The CDR3 loop spans 16 amino acids. Trimming cost V 2 bases and J 1 base, with 12 bases left between them. CDR3 DNA: TGCGCCAGCAGTGAGAGGGGGATGGAGGCCAAAAACATTCAGTACTTC. Amino acids: CASSERGMEAKNIQYF.